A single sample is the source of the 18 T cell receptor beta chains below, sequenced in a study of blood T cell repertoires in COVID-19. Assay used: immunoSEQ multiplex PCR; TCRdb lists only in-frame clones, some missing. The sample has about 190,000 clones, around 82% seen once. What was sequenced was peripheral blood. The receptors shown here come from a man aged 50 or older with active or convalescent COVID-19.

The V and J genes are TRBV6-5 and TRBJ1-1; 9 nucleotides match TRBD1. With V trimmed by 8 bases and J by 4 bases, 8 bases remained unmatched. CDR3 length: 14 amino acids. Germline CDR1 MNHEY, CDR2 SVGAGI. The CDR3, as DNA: TGTGCCAGCGCTCGCGACAGGGGGTCCACTGAAGCTTTCTTT. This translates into CASARDRGSTEAFF.

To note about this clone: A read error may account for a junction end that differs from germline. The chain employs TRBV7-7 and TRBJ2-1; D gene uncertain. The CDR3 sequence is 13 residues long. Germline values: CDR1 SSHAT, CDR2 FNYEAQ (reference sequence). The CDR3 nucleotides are TGTGCTAGCAGCTTAGGTGGGCACAATGAGCAGTTCTTC. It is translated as CASSLGGHNEQFF.

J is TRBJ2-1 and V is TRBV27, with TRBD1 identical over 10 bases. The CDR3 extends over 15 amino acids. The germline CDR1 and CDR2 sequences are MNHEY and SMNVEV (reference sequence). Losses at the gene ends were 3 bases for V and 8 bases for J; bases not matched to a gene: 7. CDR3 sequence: CASSLMGQGFDEQFF. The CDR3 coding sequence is TGTGCCAGCAGTTTGATGGGACAGGGGTTCGATGAGCAGTTCTTC.

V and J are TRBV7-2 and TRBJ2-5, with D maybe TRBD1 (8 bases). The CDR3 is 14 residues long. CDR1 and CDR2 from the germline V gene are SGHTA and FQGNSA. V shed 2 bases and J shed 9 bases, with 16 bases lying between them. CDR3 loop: CASSLLGQGGAQYF. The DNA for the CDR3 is TGTGCCAGCAGCTTACTTGGACAGGGAGGGGCCCAGTACTTC.

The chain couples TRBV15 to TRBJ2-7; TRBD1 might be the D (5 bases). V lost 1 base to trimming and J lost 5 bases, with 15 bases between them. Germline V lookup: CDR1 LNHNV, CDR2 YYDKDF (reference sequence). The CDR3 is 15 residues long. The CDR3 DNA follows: TGTGCCACCAGCAGAGTCACCAGGGATCTCCACGAGCAGTACTTC. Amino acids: CATSRVTRDLHEQYF.

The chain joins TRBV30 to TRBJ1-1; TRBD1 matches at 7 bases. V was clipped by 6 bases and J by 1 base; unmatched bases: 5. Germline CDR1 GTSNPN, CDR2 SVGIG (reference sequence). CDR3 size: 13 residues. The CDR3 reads CACEDRRNTEAFF. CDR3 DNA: TGTGCCTGCGAGGACAGGCGGAACACTGAAGCTTTCTTT.

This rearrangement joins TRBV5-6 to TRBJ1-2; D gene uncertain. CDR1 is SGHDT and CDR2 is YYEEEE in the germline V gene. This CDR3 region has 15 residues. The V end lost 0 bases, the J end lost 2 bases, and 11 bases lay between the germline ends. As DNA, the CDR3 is TGTGCCAGCAGCTTGGGCCCCGAAGCAAACTATGGCTACACCTTC. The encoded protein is CASSLGPEANYGYTF.

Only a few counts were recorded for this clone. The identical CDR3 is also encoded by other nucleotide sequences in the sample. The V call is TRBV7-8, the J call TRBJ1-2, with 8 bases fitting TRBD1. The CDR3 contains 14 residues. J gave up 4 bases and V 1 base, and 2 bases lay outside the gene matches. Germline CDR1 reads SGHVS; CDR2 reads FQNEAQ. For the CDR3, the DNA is TGTGCCAGCAGCTTAGGACAGGGGATCTATGGCTACACCTTC. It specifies CASSLGQGIYGYTF.

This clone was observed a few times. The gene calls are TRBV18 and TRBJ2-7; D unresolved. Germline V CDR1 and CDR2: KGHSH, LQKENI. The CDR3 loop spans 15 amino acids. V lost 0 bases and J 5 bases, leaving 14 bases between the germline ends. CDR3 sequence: CASSPPAALAHEQYF. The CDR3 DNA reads TGTGCCAGCTCACCACCGGCGGCGTTGGCCCACGAGCAGTACTTC.

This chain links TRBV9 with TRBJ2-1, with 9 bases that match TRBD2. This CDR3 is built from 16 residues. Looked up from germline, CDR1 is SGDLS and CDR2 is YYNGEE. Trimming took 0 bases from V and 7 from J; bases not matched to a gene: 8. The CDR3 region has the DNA TGTGCCAGCAGCGTAGCTTTAGCGGGAGCGATGAATGAGCAGTTCTTC. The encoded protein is CASSVALAGAMNEQFF.

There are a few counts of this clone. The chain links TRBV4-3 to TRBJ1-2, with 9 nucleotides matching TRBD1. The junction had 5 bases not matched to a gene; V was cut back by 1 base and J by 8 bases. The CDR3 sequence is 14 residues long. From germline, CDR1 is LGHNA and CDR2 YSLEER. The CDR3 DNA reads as TGCGCCAGCAGCCAAGTACCTGACAGGGGGGGCTACACCTTC. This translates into CASSQVPDRGGYTF.

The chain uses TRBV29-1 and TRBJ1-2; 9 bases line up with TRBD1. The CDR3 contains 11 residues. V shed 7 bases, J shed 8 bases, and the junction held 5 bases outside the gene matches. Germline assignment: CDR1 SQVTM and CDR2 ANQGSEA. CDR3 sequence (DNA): TGCAGCGCTTGGACAGGGGTCGGCTACACCTTC. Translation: CSAWTGVGYTF.

Here the CDR3 DNA reads TGTGCCAGCAGCTTTCTTAGCCGGCCCGAGGAGCTGTTTTTT. Translation: CASSFLSRPEELFF. This sequence joins TRBV7-2 and TRBJ2-2; D not resolved. V was pared by 3 bases and J by 10 bases, with 15 bases between. This CDR3 region has 14 residues. Germline V gene sequence: CDR1 SGHTA, CDR2 FQGNSA.

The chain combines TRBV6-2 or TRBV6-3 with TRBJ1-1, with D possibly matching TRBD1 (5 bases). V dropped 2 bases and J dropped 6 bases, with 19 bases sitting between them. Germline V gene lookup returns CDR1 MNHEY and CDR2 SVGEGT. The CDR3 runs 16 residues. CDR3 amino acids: CASSYMGGVNTAEAFF. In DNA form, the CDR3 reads TGTGCCAGCAGTTACATGGGGGGGGTGAACACTGCTGAAGCTTTCTTT.

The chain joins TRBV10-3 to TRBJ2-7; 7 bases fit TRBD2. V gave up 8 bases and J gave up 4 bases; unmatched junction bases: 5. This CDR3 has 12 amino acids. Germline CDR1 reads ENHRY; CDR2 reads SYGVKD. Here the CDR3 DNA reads TGTGCCATCGGGGGGGGGAGGTACGAGCAGTACTTC. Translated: CAIGGGRYEQYF.

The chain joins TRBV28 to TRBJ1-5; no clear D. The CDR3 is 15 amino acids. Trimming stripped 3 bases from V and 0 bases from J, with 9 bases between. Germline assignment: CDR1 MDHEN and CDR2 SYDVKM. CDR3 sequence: CASSLYSNSNQPQHF. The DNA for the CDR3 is TGTGCCAGCAGTTTGTACAGTAATAGCAATCAGCCCCAGCATTTT.

The CDR3 DNA follows: TGTGCCAGCAGCGTGGGGGACAGGGTGTCCGAGCAGTACTTC. Protein sequence: CASSVGDRVSEQYF. The chain couples TRBV7-6 to TRBJ2-7; 9 nucleotides align to TRBD1. The CDR3 runs 14 residues. From germline, CDR1 is SGHVS and CDR2 FNYEAQ. V lost 5 bases and J lost 6; bases outside the gene matches: 8.

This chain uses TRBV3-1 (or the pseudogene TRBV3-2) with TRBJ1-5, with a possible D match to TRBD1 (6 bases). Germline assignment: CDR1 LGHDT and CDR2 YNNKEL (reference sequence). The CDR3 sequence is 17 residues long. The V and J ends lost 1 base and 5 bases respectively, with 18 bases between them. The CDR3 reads CASSQGTALRLDQPQHF. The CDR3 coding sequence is TGTGCCAGCAGCCAAGGGACAGCGCTTAGGTTAGATCAGCCCCAGCATTTT.